These 10 T cell receptor beta chains were sequenced from one sample in a study of CD8 T cells in Susac syndrome. The authors reverse transcribed 0.5 to 1 ug RNA with random hexamers. In TCRdb, the immunoSEQ multiplex PCR reads were re-called with MiXCR into one record per CDR3 protein. This sample has some 180,000 distinct CDR3 sequences, with about 95% found just once. Sequencing was done on a sample of CD4+ T cells from PBMCs. The origin of the receptors is a human donor with Susac syndrome.

This rearrangement joins TRBV20-1 to TRBJ2-7; D could derive from TRBD1 or TRBD2 (5 bases each). The V end was cut by 4 bases, the J end by 5 bases, with 21 bases between. CDR1 and CDR2 (germline): DFQATT, SNEGSKA (reference sequence). The CDR3 totals 15 residues. The CDR3 here is CSATRDGPIPNEQYF. The CDR3 nucleotides are TGCAGTGCTACCCGGGACGGCCCCATCCCCAACGAGCAGTACTTC.

V is TRBV2 and J is TRBJ1-1, with D tentatively TRBD1 (6 bases). V shed 8 bases and J shed 4 bases, with 14 bases lying between them. Germline-derived CDR1 and CDR2 are SNHLY and FYNNEI. The CDR3 is 13 residues long. CDR3 amino acids: CASRTGRGTEAFF. The CDR3 DNA reads as TGTGCCAGCCGAACAGGGAGGGGCACTGAAGCTTTCTTT. The full variable domain, completed using reference TRBV2 and TRBJ1-1, is EPEVTQTPSHQVTQMGQEVILRCVPISNHLYFYWYRQILGQKVEFLVSFYNNEISEKSEIFDDQFSVERPDGSNFTLKIRSTKLEDSAMYFCASRTGRGTEAFFGQGTRLTVV.

The gene calls are TRBV19 and TRBJ1-3, with D uncertain. The CDR3 runs to 16 residues. V was pared by 4 bases and J by 3 bases, with 16 bases between. The V gene's germline CDR1 is LNHDA and CDR2 SQIVND (reference sequence). The CDR3 nucleotides read TGTGCCAGTAGTACCACCAGAGGATCCGGTGGAAACACCATATATTTT. Its translation: CASSTTRGSGGNTIYF.

The rearrangement uses TRBV12-3 or TRBV12-4 and TRBJ2-3, with no clear D. The CDR3 spans 13 residues. Trimming cost V 5 bases and J 4 bases, with 10 bases left between them. The CDR3 loop is CASSLRTPDTQYF. The DNA for the CDR3 is TGTGCCAGCAGTCTCAGGACCCCAGATACGCAGTATTTT.

This clonotype has just one count. The chain links TRBV6-2 or TRBV6-3 to TRBJ2-1, with D possibly being TRBD1 (6 bases). Germline CDR1 and CDR2: MNHEY and SVGEGT. The CDR3 has 17 residues. V was cut by 3 bases and J by 5 bases, with 20 bases left in between. CDR3 in DNA: TGTGCCAGCAGTTATATCGGGGCAGGGGAGTACGACAATGAGCAGTTCTTC. It is translated as CASSYIGAGEYDNEQFF.

This sequence joins TRBV29-1 and TRBJ2-1; maybe TRBD2 (6 bases). The V end lost 5 bases, the J end lost 9 bases, and 11 bases lay between the germline ends. Germline-derived CDR1 and CDR2 are SQVTM and ANQGSEA. The CDR3 has 11 amino acids. This CDR3 is CSVRTNPEQFF. The CDR3 DNA reads as TGCAGCGTTAGGACTAATCCTGAGCAGTTCTTC.

This sequence joins TRBV30 and TRBJ2-1; 7 bases are a match to TRBD1. CDR1 GTSNPN and CDR2 SVGIG come from the germline V gene (reference sequence). The CDR3 is 13 amino acids. V shed 4 bases and J 7 bases; nucleotides not matched to a gene: 7. The CDR3 here is CAWTRQGWNEQFF. The DNA of the CDR3 is TGTGCCTGGACGAGACAGGGTTGGAATGAGCAGTTCTTC. Based on the CDR3 plus reference TRBV30 and TRBJ2-1, the full variable domain is SQTIHQWPATLVQPVGSPLSLECTVEGTSNPNLYWYRQAAGRGLQLLFYSVGIGQISSEVPQNLSASRPQDRQFILSSKKLLLSDSGFYLCAWTRQGWNEQFFGPGTRLTVL.

The V gene is TRBV12-3 or TRBV12-4, the J gene TRBJ2-7; TRBD2 might be the D (5 bases). V lost 2 bases and J lost 2, with 13 bases in between. CDR3 length: 15 amino acids. CDR3 nucleotide sequence: TGTGCCAGCAGTTTAACGGGGATAAACGCCTACGAGCAGTACTTC. It yields the protein CASSLTGINAYEQYF.

The rearrangement joins TRBV19 to TRBJ1-3; the D is unclear. The germline V gene has CDR1 LNHDA and CDR2 SQIVND (reference sequence). Deletions cut 7 bases from V and 0 bases from J, with 13 bases between. The CDR3 runs to 15 residues. The CDR3 loop is CASNRRALSGNTIYF. CDR3 in DNA: TGTGCCAGTAATCGGCGGGCCCTCTCTGGAAACACCATATATTTT.

This sequence joins TRBV27 and TRBJ1-2; D unresolved. V was clipped by 3 bases and J by 3 bases, with 8 bases between them. This CDR3 is 13 amino acids long. CDR1 is MNHEY, CDR2 SMNVEV, per germline (reference sequence). CDR3 in DNA: TGTGCCAGCAGTTTTTACCCTCACTATGGCTACACCTTC. As protein: CASSFYPHYGYTF.